This TCR beta chain was documented in a study of T cell responses to AZD1222 COVID-19 vaccine. Overall study findings and caveats: In the spike-specific TCR repertoire, nearly half reportedly target unmutated variant regions.

Looked up from germline, CDR1 is SNHLY and CDR2 is FYNNEI. There are 13 residues in the CDR3. V lost 8 bases and J lost 9, with 14 bases in between. The sample holds one count of this clone. Its antigen is currently unknown. The repertoire was sequenced with immunoSEQ multiplex PCR; TCRdb's copy has only in-frame clones and lacks some. This sample has some 69,000 clones, with about four fifths found just once. The source was peripheral blood, collected 28 days after the second AZD1222 dose. This receptor was obtained from an adult who received the AZD1222 COVID-19 vaccine. This chain connects TRBV2 to TRBJ1-6; no clear D. CDR3: CASFNVAGSPLHF. CDR3 in DNA: TGTGCCAGCTTCAACGTGGCGGGTTCACCCCTCCACTTT.